This T cell receptor beta chain emerged from a study of tumor and adjacent non-tumor tissue in lung cancer. The germline V gene has CDR1 LGHNA and CDR2 YNFKEQ. The CDR3 length is 14 residues. Whole-study results and caveats: Shorter survival was associated with higher TCR diversity in tumors. In normal lung, the top 100 clones were significantly more dominant than in tumor. TCR diversity was significantly greater in tumor than normal lung tissue.

TCRbeta libraries were built with three rounds of nested PCR, modified from ARM-PCR. TCRdb re-called the multiplex PCR reads with MiXCR, one entry per CDR3 protein. The sample has tens of thousands of distinct CDR3 sequences; roughly 67% are singletons. A single count supports this clonotype. No antigen is known for it. An end of the junction does not agree with germline; a read error may underlie this. This sample's RNA came from whole unsorted tissue. This non-tumor lung sample came from over 3 cm beyond the tumor edge. The TCR comes from a woman between 65 and 79 years old with non-small cell lung cancer. Sequencing was carried out using distant non-tumor lung tissue. The J gene is TRBJ2-1, the V gene TRBV4-2; 8 nucleotides align to TRBD1. Here the CDR3 reads CVSSQAAGGGEHFF. In DNA form, the CDR3 reads TGTGTCAGCAGCCAAGCCGCAGGGGGCGGGGAGCACTTCTTC.